Listed here are 18 T cell receptor beta chains from one sample, sequenced in a study of blood T cells in healthy people across ages. Together with a sample-barcoded 5' primer, a J-beta primer mix was included in a second PCR lasting roughly 6 to 12 cycles. TCRdb fed the 5' RACE reads into MiXCR, producing one record per CDR3 protein. This table has 1.5 million to 2 million distinct CDR3 sequences, roughly a third appearing once. Sequenced sample: blood. These receptors all stem from a woman in her 30s in good health.

The chain has TRBV4-2 and TRBJ2-3, with D perhaps TRBD2 (5 bases). Looked up from germline, CDR1 is LGHNA and CDR2 is YNFKEQ. With 1 base removed from V and 6 bases from J, the gap between germline ends came to 14 bases. The CDR3 has 15 amino acids. Here the CDR3 DNA reads TGTGCCAGCAGCCAAGTGAGGGCATCCGGGGATACGCAGTATTTT. Translating it yields CASSQVRASGDTQYF.

The V and J genes are TRBV7-3 and TRBJ2-1; 9 nucleotides line up with TRBD1. Trimming at V came to 5 bases and at J to 6 bases, leaving 5 bases not matched to a gene. There are 14 residues in the CDR3. Germline V gene data show CDR1 as SGHTA and CDR2 as FQGTGA. This CDR3 reads CASSVTGGGNEQFF. The DNA for the CDR3 is TGTGCCAGCAGCGTGACAGGGGGAGGCAATGAGCAGTTCTTC.

The rearrangement links TRBV30 to TRBJ2-4; 9 bases are a match to TRBD1. The DNA end is more similar to TRBJ2-7, so the J call may be wrong. CDR1 is GTSNPN and CDR2 is SVGIG in the germline V gene (reference sequence). The CDR3 sequence is 15 residues long. The DNA of the CDR3 is TGTGCCTGGACGAATTCCGGGACAGGGAAGAACGAGCAGTACTTC. This translates into CAWTNSGTGKNEQYF.

This clonotype was seen only a few times. This sequence joins TRBV20-1 and TRBJ2-7, with 9 positions matching TRBD1. The germline CDR1 and CDR2 sequences are DFQATT and SNEGSKA (reference sequence). The CDR3 length is 13 residues. V was clipped by 2 bases and J by 6 bases; unmatched bases: 5. The chain's CDR3 is CSARPGTGFEQYF. CDR3 nucleotide sequence: TGCAGTGCTAGACCCGGGACAGGGTTCGAGCAGTACTTC.

Worth noting for this clonotype: One junction end does not reproduce the germline sequence, and a read error may be involved. CDR3 nucleotide sequence: TGCGCCCGCAGCTTAAGCGGGGGAGCCTACAATGAGCAGTTCTTC. It translates to CARSLSGGAYNEQFF. V usage is TRBV5-1 and J usage is TRBJ2-1; 8 bases map to TRBD2. CDR1 is SGHRS and CDR2 is YFSETQ in the germline V gene. This CDR3 contains 15 residues. Drawing the rest from reference TRBV5-1 and TRBJ2-1, the complete variable domain is KAGVTQTPRYLIKTRGQQVTLSCSPISGHRSVSWYQQTPGQGLQFLFEYFSETQRNKGNFPGRFSGRQFSNSRSEMNVSTLELGDSALYLCARSLSGGAYNEQFFGPGTRLTVL.

In its sample, this clonotype was seen a few times. V usage is TRBV5-1 and J usage is TRBJ2-3, with D tentatively TRBD1 or TRBD2 (5 bases each). CDR3 length: 12 residues. Looked up from germline, CDR1 is SGHRS and CDR2 is YFSETQ. V shed 1 base and J shed 13 bases, with 13 bases lying between them. CDR3 DNA: TGCGCCAGCAGCTTGTTACGGGGCCCGGAGTATTTT. This gives the protein CASSLLRGPEYF.

The gene calls are TRBV4-2 and TRBJ1-5; D is unclear. The CDR3 is 15 amino acids. Germline V gene sequence: CDR1 LGHNA, CDR2 YNFKEQ. With 4 bases removed from V and 0 bases from J, the gap between germline ends came to 10 bases. The DNA for the CDR3 is TGTGCCAGCAGCCGTCTAGGGAATAGCAATCAGCCCCAGCATTTT. It specifies CASSRLGNSNQPQHF.

The chain carries TRBV2 and TRBJ1-5; D not resolved. In germline, CDR1 is SNHLY, CDR2 FYNNEI. V lost 3 bases, J lost 4 bases, and 10 bases lay in between. The CDR3 runs 14 residues. CDR3 sequence: CASSEVQTNQPQHF. The CDR3, as DNA: TGTGCCAGCAGTGAGGTTCAAACGAATCAGCCCCAGCATTTT.

The rearrangement uses TRBV30 and TRBJ2-7, with D perhaps matching TRBD2 (6 bases). This CDR3 region has 16 residues. The germline gives CDR1 GTSNPN, CDR2 SVGIG (reference sequence). Deletions cut 5 bases from V and 1 base from J, with 21 bases between. The CDR3 spells CAWRPVIRLASYEQYF. The DNA of the CDR3 is TGTGCCTGGCGCCCCGTAATCAGGCTAGCGTCCTACGAGCAGTACTTC.

This clonotype has more than one count but fewer than ten. The J gene is TRBJ2-7, the V gene TRBV6-1; no definite D call. The V end was cut by 7 bases, the J end by 3 bases, with 7 bases between. This CDR3 comprises 11 residues. Germline loops: CDR1 MNHNS, CDR2 SASEGT. The CDR3 DNA follows: TGTGCCAGCACCGGCTACTACGAGCAGTACTTC. Its translation is CASTGYYEQYF.

The chain has TRBV5-1 and TRBJ1-3, with D uncertain. CDR1 is SGHRS, CDR2 YFSETQ, per germline. The CDR3 has 11 residues. Trimming took 6 bases from V and 0 from J, leaving 1 base between them. CDR3 protein: CASTSGNTIYF. CDR3 DNA sequence: TGCGCCAGCACCTCTGGAAACACCATATATTTT.

The chain recombines TRBV4-2 with TRBJ2-2; 7 nucleotides line up with TRBD2. The CDR3 loop spans 18 amino acids. Germline values: CDR1 LGHNA, CDR2 YNFKEQ. After removal of 0 bases from V and 4 bases from J, the junction contained 11 bases not matched to a gene. For the CDR3, the DNA is TGTGCCAGCAGCCAAGAGGGACCGGCGGGGGAATTCACCGGGGAGCTGTTTTTT. Translated: CASSQEGPAGEFTGELFF.

This clonotype was detected only a few times. The J gene is TRBJ2-7, the V gene TRBV7-9; D is tentatively TRBD1 or TRBD2 (5 bases each). The V end lost 1 base, the J end lost 6 bases, and 10 bases lay between the germline ends. The length of the CDR3 is 13 residues. Germline V gene lookup returns CDR1 SEHNR and CDR2 FQNEAQ (reference sequence). The CDR3 spells CASSLGGTPEQYF. CDR3 in DNA: TGTGCCAGCAGCTTAGGGGGGACCCCCGAGCAGTACTTC.

This chain joins TRBV28 and TRBJ1-1, with D hard to call. Trimming removed 6 bases at V and 5 bases at J, with 13 bases between. The germline gives CDR1 MDHEN, CDR2 SYDVKM. The CDR3 runs 13 residues. The CDR3 DNA reads TGTGCCAGCAGCCCTGACGTCGAGACTGAAGCTTTCTTT. Amino acids: CASSPDVETEAFF.

V gene TRBV18 combines with J gene TRBJ2-3; TRBD2 matches 9 bases. The germline gives CDR1 KGHSH, CDR2 LQKENI. The V and J ends lost 2 bases and 3 bases, in that order; junction bases with no gene match: 12. The CDR3 spans 18 residues. For the CDR3, the DNA is TGTGCCAGCTCACCAAGTCTCCGCGGGGGGGGTAGAACAGATACGCAGTATTTT. As protein: CASSPSLRGGGRTDTQYF.

This clonotype was counted only a few times. V is TRBV19 and J is TRBJ2-3; possible D gene TRBD1, 5 bases. Per germline, CDR1 LNHDA and CDR2 SQIVND (reference sequence). V was pared by 5 bases and J by 3 bases, with 12 bases between. This CDR3 is 14 amino acids long. Here the CDR3 reads CASSVPGSTDTQYF. In DNA, the CDR3 is TGTGCCAGTAGTGTTCCAGGGTCTACAGATACGCAGTATTTT.

The genes are TRBV2 and TRBJ2-7, with D perhaps TRBD1 or TRBD2 (5 bases each). This CDR3 is 14 amino acids long. Trimming left V 4 bases short and J 1 base short, with 11 bases between. CDR1 is SNHLY and CDR2 is FYNNEI in the germline V gene. CDR3 sequence reads: CASSAAGASYEQYF. The CDR3 DNA reads as TGTGCCAGCAGTGCTGCCGGGGCGTCCTACGAGCAGTACTTC.

The V gene is TRBV11-2, the J gene TRBJ2-7; weak D call: TRBD2 (6 bases). CDR1 is SGHAT, CDR2 FQNNGV, per germline. V lost 1 base and J lost 0, with 10 bases in between. This CDR3 is 15 amino acids long. The CDR3 spells CASSLGASDSYEQYF. Written as DNA, the CDR3 is TGTGCCAGCAGCTTAGGAGCTAGCGACTCCTACGAGCAGTACTTC.